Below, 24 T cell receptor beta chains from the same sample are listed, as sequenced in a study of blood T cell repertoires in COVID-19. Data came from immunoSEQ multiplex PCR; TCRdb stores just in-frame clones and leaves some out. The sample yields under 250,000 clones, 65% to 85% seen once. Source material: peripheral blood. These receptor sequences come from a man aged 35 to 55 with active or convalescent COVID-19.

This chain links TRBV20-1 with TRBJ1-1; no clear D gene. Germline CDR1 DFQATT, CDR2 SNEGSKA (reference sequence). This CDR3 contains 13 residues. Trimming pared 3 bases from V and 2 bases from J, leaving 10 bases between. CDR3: CSASSPGNTEAFF. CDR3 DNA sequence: TGCAGTGCTAGTTCTCCAGGAAACACTGAAGCTTTCTTT.

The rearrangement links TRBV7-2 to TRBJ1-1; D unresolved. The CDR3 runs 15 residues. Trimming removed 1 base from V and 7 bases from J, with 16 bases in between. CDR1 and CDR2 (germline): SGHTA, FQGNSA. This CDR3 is CASSLGTEGSGEAFF. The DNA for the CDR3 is TGTGCCAGCAGCTTAGGTACGGAGGGATCGGGTGAAGCTTTCTTT.

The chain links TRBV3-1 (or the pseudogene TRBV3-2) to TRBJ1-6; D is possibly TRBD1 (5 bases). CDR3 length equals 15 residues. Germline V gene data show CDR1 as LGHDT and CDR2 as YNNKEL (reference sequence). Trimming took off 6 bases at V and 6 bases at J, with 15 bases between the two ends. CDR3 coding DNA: TGTGCCAGCAGTTCGAGGGGAGGGTTTAATTCACCCCTCCACTTT. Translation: CASSSRGGFNSPLHF.

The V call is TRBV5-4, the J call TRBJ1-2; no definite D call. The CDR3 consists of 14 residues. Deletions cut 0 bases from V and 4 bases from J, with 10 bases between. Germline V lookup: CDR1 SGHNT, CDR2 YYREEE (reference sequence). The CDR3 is CASSLGGQPYGYTF. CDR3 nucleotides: TGTGCCAGCAGCTTGGGAGGCCAGCCCTATGGCTACACCTTC.

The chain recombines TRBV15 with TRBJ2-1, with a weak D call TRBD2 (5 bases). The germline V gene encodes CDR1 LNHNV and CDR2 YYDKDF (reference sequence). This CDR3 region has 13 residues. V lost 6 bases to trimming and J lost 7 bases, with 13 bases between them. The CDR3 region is CATSPGIENEQFF. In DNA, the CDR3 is TGTGCCACCAGTCCCGGGATAGAGAATGAGCAGTTCTTC.

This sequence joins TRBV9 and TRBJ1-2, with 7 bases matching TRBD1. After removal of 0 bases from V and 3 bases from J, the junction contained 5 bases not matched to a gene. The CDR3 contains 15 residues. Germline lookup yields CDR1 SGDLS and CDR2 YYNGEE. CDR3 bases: TGTGCCAGCAGCGTAGGCCAGGGGGTGGACTATGGCTACACCTTC. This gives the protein CASSVGQGVDYGYTF.

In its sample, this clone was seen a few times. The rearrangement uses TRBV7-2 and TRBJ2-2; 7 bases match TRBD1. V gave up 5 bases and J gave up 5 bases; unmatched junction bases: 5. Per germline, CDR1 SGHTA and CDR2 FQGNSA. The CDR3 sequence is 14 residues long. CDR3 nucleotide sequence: TGTGCCAGCAGCAGGCGACAGGGTACCGGGGAGCTGTTTTTT. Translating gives CASSRRQGTGELFF.

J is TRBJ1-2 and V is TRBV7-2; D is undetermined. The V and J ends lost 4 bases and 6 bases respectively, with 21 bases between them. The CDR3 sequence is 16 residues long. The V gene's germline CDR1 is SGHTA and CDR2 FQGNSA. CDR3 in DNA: TGTGCCAGCAGCTCACACGGTGAGGGCGCGGGCCATGGCTACACCTTC. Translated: CASSSHGEGAGHGYTF.

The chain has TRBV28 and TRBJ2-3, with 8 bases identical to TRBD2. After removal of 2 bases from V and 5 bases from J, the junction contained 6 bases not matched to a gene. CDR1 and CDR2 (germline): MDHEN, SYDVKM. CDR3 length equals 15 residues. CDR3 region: CASSLLGREGDTQYF. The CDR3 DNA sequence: TGTGCCAGCAGTTTACTCGGGAGGGAGGGAGATACGCAGTATTTT.

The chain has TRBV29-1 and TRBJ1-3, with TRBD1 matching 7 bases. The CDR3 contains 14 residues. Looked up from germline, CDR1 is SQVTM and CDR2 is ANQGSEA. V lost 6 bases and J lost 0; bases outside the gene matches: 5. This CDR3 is CSVVTGTSGNTIYF. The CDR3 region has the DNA TGCAGCGTGGTGACAGGGACCTCTGGAAACACCATATATTTT.

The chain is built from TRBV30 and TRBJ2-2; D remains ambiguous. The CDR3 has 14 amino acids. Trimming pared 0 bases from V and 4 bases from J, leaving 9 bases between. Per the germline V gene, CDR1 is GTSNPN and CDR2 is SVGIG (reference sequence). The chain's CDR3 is CAWSVSGSTGELFF. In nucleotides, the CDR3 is TGTGCCTGGAGTGTGTCAGGCTCCACCGGGGAGCTGTTTTTT.

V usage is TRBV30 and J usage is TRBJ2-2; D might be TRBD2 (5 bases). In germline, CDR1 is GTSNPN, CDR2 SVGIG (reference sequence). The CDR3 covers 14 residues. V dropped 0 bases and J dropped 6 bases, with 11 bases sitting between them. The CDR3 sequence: CAWSVLEAPGELFF. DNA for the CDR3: TGTGCCTGGAGTGTACTAGAGGCGCCCGGGGAGCTGTTTTTT.

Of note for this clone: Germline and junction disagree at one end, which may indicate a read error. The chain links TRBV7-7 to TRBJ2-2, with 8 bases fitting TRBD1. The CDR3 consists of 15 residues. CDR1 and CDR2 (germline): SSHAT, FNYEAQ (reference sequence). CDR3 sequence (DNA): TGTGCTAGCAGCCCAGCGACAGGGGACACCGGGGAGCTGTTTTTT. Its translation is CASSPATGDTGELFF.

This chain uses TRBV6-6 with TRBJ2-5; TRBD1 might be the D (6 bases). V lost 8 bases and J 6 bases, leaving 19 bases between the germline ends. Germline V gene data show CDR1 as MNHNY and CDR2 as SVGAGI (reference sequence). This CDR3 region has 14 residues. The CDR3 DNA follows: TGTGCCAGCGGAGAACCAGGACAGTGGAAGACCCAGTACTTC. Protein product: CASGEPGQWKTQYF.

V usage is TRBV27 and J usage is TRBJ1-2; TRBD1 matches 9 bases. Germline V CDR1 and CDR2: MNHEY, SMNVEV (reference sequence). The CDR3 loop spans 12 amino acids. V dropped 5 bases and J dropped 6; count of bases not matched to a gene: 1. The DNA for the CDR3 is TGTGCCAGCAGTCGGACAGGGGATGGCTACACCTTC. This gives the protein CASSRTGDGYTF.

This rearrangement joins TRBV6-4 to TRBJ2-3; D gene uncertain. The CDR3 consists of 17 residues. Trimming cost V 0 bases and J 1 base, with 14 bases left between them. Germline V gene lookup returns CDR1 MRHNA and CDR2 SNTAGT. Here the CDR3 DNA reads TGTGCCAGCAGTGACTCTCTGGCGGTTCTCGGCACAGATACGCAGTATTTT. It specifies CASSDSLAVLGTDTQYF.

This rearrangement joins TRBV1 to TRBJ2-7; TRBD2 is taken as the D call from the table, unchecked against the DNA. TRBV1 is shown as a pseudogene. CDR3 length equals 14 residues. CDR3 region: CTSSQDSSPHEQYF. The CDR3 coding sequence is TGCACCAGCAGCCAAGATTCTAGTCCCCACGAGCAGTACTTC.

CDR3 loop: CSVVRGTGGYEQYF. The CDR3 DNA reads TGCAGCGTTGTACGAGGGACAGGGGGCTACGAGCAGTACTTC. The V gene is TRBV29-1, the J gene TRBJ2-7; 11 nucleotides agree with TRBD1. The CDR3 is 14 amino acids. V was clipped by 4 bases and J by 3 bases; unmatched bases: 5. Germline CDR1 and CDR2: SQVTM and ANQGSEA.

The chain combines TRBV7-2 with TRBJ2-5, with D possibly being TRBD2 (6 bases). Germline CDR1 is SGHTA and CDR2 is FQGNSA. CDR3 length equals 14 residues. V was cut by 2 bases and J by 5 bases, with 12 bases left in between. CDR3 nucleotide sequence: TGTGCCAGCAGCTTATGGGGCGGGGTTGAGACCCAGTACTTC. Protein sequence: CASSLWGGVETQYF.

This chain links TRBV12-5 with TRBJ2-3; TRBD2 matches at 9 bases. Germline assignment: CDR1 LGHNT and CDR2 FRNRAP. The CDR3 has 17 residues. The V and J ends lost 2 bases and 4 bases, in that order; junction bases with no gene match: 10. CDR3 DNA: TGTGCTAGTGGTTTGTACCTTAGCGGGGGCAGATCAGATACGCAGTATTTT. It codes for CASGLYLSGGRSDTQYF.

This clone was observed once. The CDR3 loop is CASSQGQGFLWNEQFF. The CDR3, as DNA: TGCGCCAGCAGCCAAGGACAGGGTTTTCTGTGGAATGAGCAGTTCTTC. The genes are TRBV4-3 and TRBJ2-1; 7 positions agree with TRBD1. CDR1 LGHNA and CDR2 YSLEER come from the germline V gene. Trimming at V came to 1 base and at J to 7 bases, leaving 10 bases not matched to a gene. The CDR3 length is 16 residues.

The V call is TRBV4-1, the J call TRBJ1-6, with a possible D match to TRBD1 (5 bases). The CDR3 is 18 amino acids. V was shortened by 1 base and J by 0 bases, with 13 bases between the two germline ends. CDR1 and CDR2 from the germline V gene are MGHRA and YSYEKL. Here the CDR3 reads CASSQGQTASSYNSPLHF. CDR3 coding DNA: TGCGCCAGCAGCCAAGGACAGACAGCGAGCTCCTATAATTCACCCCTCCACTTT.

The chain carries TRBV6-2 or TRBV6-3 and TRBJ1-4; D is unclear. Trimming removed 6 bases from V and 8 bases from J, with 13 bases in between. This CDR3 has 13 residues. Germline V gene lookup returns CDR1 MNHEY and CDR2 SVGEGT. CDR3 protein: CASSLVLGEKLFF. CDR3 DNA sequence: TGTGCCAGCAGCCTTGTCCTAGGAGAAAAACTGTTTTTT.

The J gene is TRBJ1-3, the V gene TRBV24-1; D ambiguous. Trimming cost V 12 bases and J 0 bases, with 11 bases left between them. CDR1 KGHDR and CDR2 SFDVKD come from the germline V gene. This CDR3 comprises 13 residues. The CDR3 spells CASMGDSGNTIYF. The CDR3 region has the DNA TGTGCCTCCATGGGAGACTCTGGAAACACCATATATTTT.